This T cell receptor beta chain stems from a study of blood T cell repertoires in COVID-19. Whole-study context: Samples taken during acute and convalescent COVID-19 were collected in the United States, Italy and Spain. From T cells, B-cell-depleted T cells, or PBMCs came the material, which was cDNA or gDNA.

Germline V gives CDR1 KGHDR, CDR2 SFDVKD. The CDR3 is 13 amino acids. Trimming at V came to 7 bases and at J to 7 bases, leaving 6 bases not matched to a gene. This table comes from immunoSEQ multiplex PCR, and its TCRdb copy is limited to in-frame clones, with some not included. Of 270,000 or so clones in the sample, 83% were seen once. The sequence was obtained from a woman between 45 and 65 years old who had recovered from COVID-19. Material for sequencing was peripheral blood. The J gene is TRBJ2-1, the V gene TRBV24-1; 7 bases agree with TRBD1. In nucleotides, the CDR3 is TGTGCCACCAGCCTGACAGGGTCAAATGAGCAGTTCTTC. Protein product: CATSLTGSNEQFF.